Listed below are T cell receptor beta chains from one sample, sequenced in a study of cytomegalovirus exposure and HLA in healthy donors. The protocol was immunoSEQ multiplex PCR, while the TCRdb copy is restricted to in-frame clones and leaves out a portion. Here the sample spans around 190,000 clones, over 70% being singletons. The sequencing input was PBMCs. These TCRs come from a middle-aged man in good health and CMV-seronegative. CDR3s include the opening cysteine and the closing phenylalanine or tryptophan. Fields, in order: CDR3 DNA, CDR3 protein, D gene, J gene, clone size, V gene. A D gene is named only where the DNA matches it firmly. Expanded clones are given a class, and other clones once, few, many or no size at all.

TGTGCCAGCACTAGACAGGGGGCGTACACTGAAGCTTTCTTT | CASTRQGAYTEAFF | TRBD1 | TRBJ1-1 | . | TRBV19
TGTGCCAGCAGCCTACGGGGACAGGGGGTTGCAGATACGCAGTATTTT | CASSLRGQGVADTQYF | TRBD1 | TRBJ2-3 | . | TRBV9
TGTGCCAGCAGTCCCCGGGGCTCCTACGAGCAGTACTTC | CASSPRGSYEQYF | . | TRBJ2-7 | . | TRBV27
TGTGCCAGCAGCATCCTAGCGGGAGAGGCCGGGGAGCTGTTTTTT | CASSILAGEAGELFF | TRBD2 | TRBJ2-2 | . | TRBV7-2
TGTGCCAGCAGTGAAGGACTCCTACTCTCTGGAAACACCATATATTTT | CASSEGLLLSGNTIYF | . | TRBJ1-3 | . | TRBV6-1
TGCGCCGGCTACAACTACACCTACGAGCAGTACTTC | CAGYNYTYEQYF | . | TRBJ2-7 | . | TRBV10-1
TGTGCCAGCAGCTTACGGGGGAACTATGGCTACACCTTC | CASSLRGNYGYTF | . | TRBJ1-2 | . | TRBV7-8
TGTGCCAGCAGACCTCGGGGGGGGACGGGCCCTAAGCAGTATTTT | CASRPRGGTGPKQYF | TRBD2 | TRBJ2-3 | . | TRBV5-4
TGTGCCAGCAGTTTAGGGCGGACAGATCAAGAGACCCAGTACTTC | CASSLGRTDQETQYF | . | TRBJ2-5 | once | TRBV27
TGTGCCAGCAGCTCCTCCAGGGATCAGCCCCAGCATTTT | CASSSSRDQPQHF | . | TRBJ1-5 | few | TRBV6-5
TGTGCCAGCCGGAGGGGGAGGGATGAGCAGTTCTTC | CASRRGRDEQFF | . | TRBJ2-1 | . | TRBV7-8
TGTGCCACCAGCAGAGATCGGCGGGAGGGCCCCGATACGCAGTATTTT | CATSRDRREGPDTQYF | TRBD2 | TRBJ2-3 | . | TRBV15
TGTGCCAGCAGTTACGGGACAGGGGTGTACGAGCAGTACTTT | CASSYGTGVYEQYF | TRBD1 | TRBJ2-7 | . | TRBV6-5
TGCGCCAGCAGTGCCCAGAGCAATCAGCCCCAGCATTTT | CASSAQSNQPQHF | . | TRBJ1-5 | . | TRBV10-1